A single sample is the source of the 12 T cell receptor beta chains below, sequenced in a study of T cells after posttransplantation cyclophosphamide. This table comes from immunoSEQ multiplex PCR, and its TCRdb copy is limited to in-frame clones, with some not included. In total the sample includes over 20,000 clones, none of them seen once. Sequencing was performed on PBMCs. The receptors shown here come from a man aged 45-60 years in good health, CMV-negative, and a related stem cell transplant donor.

This clone was detected ten times or more. The gene calls are TRBV9 and TRBJ2-2; TRBD2 might be the D (5 bases). There are 15 residues in the CDR3. From germline, CDR1 is SGDLS and CDR2 YYNGEE. Trimming took off 0 bases at V and 6 bases at J, with 12 bases between the two ends. CDR3 sequence (DNA): TGTGCCAGCAGCGTAGTCCGGGGAAGGGCCGGGGAGCTGTTTTTT. This encodes CASSVVRGRAGELFF. The variable domain in full, with the rest retrieved from reference TRBV9 and TRBJ2-2, is DSGVTQTPKHLITATGQRVTLRCSPRSGDLSVYWYQQSLDQGLQFLIQYYNGEERAKGNILERFSAQQFPDLHSELNLSSLELGDSALYFCASSVVRGRAGELFFGEGSRLTVL.

This clone turned up a few times. The genes are TRBV9 and TRBJ2-5; no definite D call. The better agreement between TRBJ2-7 and the DNA end casts doubt on the J call. CDR1 SGDLS and CDR2 YYNGEE come from the germline V gene. CDR3 size: 12 residues. CDR3 bases: TGTGCCAGCAGCGCCCCCTCCTACGAGCAGTACTTC. The encoded protein is CASSAPSYEQYF.

This clone showed up many times. This rearrangement joins TRBV5-6 to TRBJ2-1; TRBD2 aligns across 12 bases. In germline, CDR1 is SGHDT, CDR2 YYEEEE. The CDR3 runs 16 residues. CDR3 amino acids: CVNSTSGRHLGNEQFF. For the CDR3, the DNA is TGTGTTAACTCGACTAGCGGGAGACACCTTGGCAATGAGCAGTTCTTC.

This clone showed up many times. The genes are TRBV27 and TRBJ1-5; weak D call: TRBD1 (6 bases). V lost 10 bases to trimming and J lost 7 bases, with 17 bases between them. This CDR3 comprises 13 residues. In germline, CDR1 is MNHEY, CDR2 SMNVEV (reference sequence). The CDR3: CAIGGGPVQPQHF. Written as DNA, the CDR3 is TGTGCCATCGGGGGGGGCCCCGTACAGCCCCAGCATTTT.

The chain couples TRBV29-1 to TRBJ2-5; 8 bases fit TRBD2. The DNA matches TRBJ2-7 better at its end, which makes the J call doubtful. The CDR3 consists of 13 residues. CDR1 SQVTM and CDR2 ANQGSEA come from the germline V gene. CDR3 residues: CSVDAGGGYEQYF. The DNA of the CDR3 is TGCAGCGTTGATGCGGGGGGCGGATACGAGCAGTACTTC.

This clone has only a few counts. The chain recombines TRBV18 with TRBJ2-1; 7 bases are shared with TRBD1. V shed 3 bases and J 2 bases; nucleotides not matched to a gene: 4. The CDR3 extends over 15 amino acids. Germline V gives CDR1 KGHSH, CDR2 LQKENI. CDR3 nucleotides: TGTGCCAGCTCACCTATGCAGGGGGCCTACAATGAGCAGTTCTTC. Its translation is CASSPMQGAYNEQFF.

This clone occurred many times. The chain recombines TRBV11-1 with TRBJ2-1; 9 positions agree with TRBD2. Unmatched junction bases numbered 8, after V lost 3 bases and J lost 2 bases. This CDR3 comprises 17 residues. In germline, CDR1 is SGHAT, CDR2 FQDESV (reference sequence). The CDR3, as DNA: TGTGCCAGCAGCTTGCGAGGTAGCGGGAGAGCCTACAATGAGCAGTTCTTC. Its protein is CASSLRGSGRAYNEQFF.

At least ten counts were recorded for this clone. The chain uses TRBV19 and TRBJ1-1; possibly TRBD1 for D (6 bases). From germline, CDR1 is LNHDA and CDR2 SQIVND (reference sequence). Deletions cut 5 bases from V and 5 bases from J, with 12 bases between. CDR3 length equals 13 residues. The CDR3 region is CASSAPGVTEAFF. CDR3 DNA sequence: TGTGCCAGTAGTGCCCCAGGGGTTACTGAAGCTTTCTTT.

This clone was observed at least ten times. The rearrangement uses TRBV19 and TRBJ1-1; D ambiguous. Germline values: CDR1 LNHDA, CDR2 SQIVND (reference sequence). The germline V and J ends were trimmed by 6 bases and 5 bases, with 16 bases remaining between them. The CDR3 length is 14 residues. CDR3 residues: CASRARTAGTEAFF. For the CDR3, the DNA is TGTGCCAGTAGGGCTAGGACGGCGGGGACTGAAGCTTTCTTT.

Ten or more counts support this clone. The rearrangement joins TRBV19 to TRBJ2-2; D remains unclear. The germline V gene has CDR1 LNHDA and CDR2 SQIVND (reference sequence). Trimming pared 6 bases from V and 1 base from J, leaving 12 bases between. The CDR3 spans 15 residues. The CDR3 region is CASSMRLGNTGELFF. CDR3 nucleotides: TGTGCCAGTAGCATGAGGTTGGGGAACACCGGGGAGCTGTTTTTT.

This clone came up a few times. Relative to the germline gene, one junction end is altered; a read error may explain this. The rearrangement uses TRBV18 and TRBJ1-6; the match to TRBD1 covers 9 bases. This CDR3 contains 17 residues. CDR1 is KGHSH and CDR2 is LQKENI in the germline V gene. CDR3 DNA: TGTGCCAGCTCACCACCGGGACAGGGTCGCCCCGGGCTGAGCCTCAACTTT. The encoded protein is CASSPPGQGRPGLSLNF.

This clone was counted at least ten times. V gene TRBV6-5 combines with J gene TRBJ1-1, with 8 bases aligning to TRBD1. Germline CDR1 and CDR2: MNHEY and SVGAGI. CDR3 length equals 16 residues. Germline trimming cut 2 bases from V and 4 bases from J; bases unmatched to any gene: 9. CDR3 coding DNA: TGTGCCAGCAGTTACCGGCCAGGGGGCCAACTCACTGAAGCTTTCTTT. It encodes CASSYRPGGQLTEAFF.